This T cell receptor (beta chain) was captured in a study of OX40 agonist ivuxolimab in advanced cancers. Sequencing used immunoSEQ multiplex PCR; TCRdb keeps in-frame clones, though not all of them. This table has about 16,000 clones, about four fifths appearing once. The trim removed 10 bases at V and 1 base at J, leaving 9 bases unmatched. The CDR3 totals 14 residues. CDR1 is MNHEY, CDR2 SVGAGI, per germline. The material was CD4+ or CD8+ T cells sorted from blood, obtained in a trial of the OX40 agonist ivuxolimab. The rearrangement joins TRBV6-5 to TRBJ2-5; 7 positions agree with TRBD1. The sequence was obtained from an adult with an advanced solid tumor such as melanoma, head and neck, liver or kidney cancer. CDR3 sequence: CATFGTDSQETQYF. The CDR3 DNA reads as TGTGCCACTTTTGGGACAGACTCCCAAGAGACCCAGTACTTC.